This entry lists 21 T cell receptor beta chains sequenced from one sample in a study of shared clonotypes between healthy human individuals. Sequencing was performed with immunoSEQ multiplex PCR; in TCRdb, only in-frame clones are kept and a portion is missing. The sample includes 800,000 to 950,000 clones, around 96% of them seen just once. In the naive CD8 group, cells lacked CD45RO and were positively selected for CCR7, so terminally differentiated effector memory CD45RA+ cells were left out. The sample consisted of naive CD8+ T cells sorted from blood. Source of these receptors: a man in his thirties or forties in good health.

This chain connects TRBV7-9 to TRBJ2-7, with D possibly TRBD2 on 6 matching bases. Trimming pared 1 base from V and 0 bases from J, leaving 16 bases between. The CDR3 totals 17 residues. Germline CDR1 and CDR2: SEHNR and FQNEAQ (reference sequence). The CDR3, as DNA: TGTGCCAGCAGCTTAGACGGCGGGACCATCCACTCCTACGAGCAGTACTTC. Encoded protein: CASSLDGGTIHSYEQYF.

This clone is a singleton in its sample. The chain combines TRBV13 with TRBJ2-2, with a weak D call TRBD2 (6 bases). From germline, CDR1 is PRHDT and CDR2 FYEKMQ (reference sequence). The CDR3 runs to 16 residues. Between the trimmed V and J ends, which lost 0 bases and 0 bases, there was a span of 8 bases. The CDR3 nucleotides read TGTGCCAGCAGCTTAGGCGGGAGTTCGAACACCGGGGAGCTGTTTTTT. It specifies CASSLGGSSNTGELFF.

This chain links TRBV5-6 with TRBJ1-1; D is uncertain. Germline loops: CDR1 SGHDT, CDR2 YYEEEE. The CDR3 runs to 14 residues. V was trimmed by 3 bases and J by 11 bases, leaving 20 bases between them. The CDR3 DNA is TGTGCCAGCAGCTCTCCCACGGACCGGGCATTTGCTTTCTTT. It codes for CASSSPTDRAFAFF. The full variable domain, with the rest looked up from reference TRBV5-6 and TRBJ1-1, is DAGVTQSPTHLIKTRGQQVTLRCSPKSGHDTVSWYQQALGQGPQFIFQYYEEEERQRGNFPDRFSGHQFPNYSSELNVNALLLGDSALYLCASSSPTDRAFAFFGQGTRLTVV.

V usage is TRBV11-2 and J usage is TRBJ2-1; 7 nucleotides match TRBD1. Germline lookup yields CDR1 SGHAT and CDR2 FQNNGV. This CDR3 has 18 residues. V shed 5 bases and J 0 bases; nucleotides not matched to a gene: 13. The CDR3 region has the DNA TGTGCCAGCAGCCGAGTAGTAGGAGGACAGGACTCCTACAATGAGCAGTTCTTC. This sequence encodes CASSRVVGGQDSYNEQFF.

This chain links TRBV5-6 with TRBJ2-7; 7 bases align to TRBD1. After removal of 4 bases from V and 5 bases from J, the junction contained 15 bases not matched to a gene. This CDR3 is 16 amino acids long. CDR1 is SGHDT, CDR2 YYEEEE, per germline. CDR3 coding DNA: TGTGCCAGCAGCCTGGATCTGAGACAGGGTGAAGACGAGCAGTACTTC. As protein: CASSLDLRQGEDEQYF.

A note on this clone: The sample carries other DNA sequences with the same CDR3. The chain has TRBV28 and TRBJ2-2; 11 bases are shared with TRBD2. The germline CDR1 and CDR2 sequences are MDHEN and SYDVKM. This CDR3 has 18 amino acids. J gave up 3 bases and V 7 bases, and 13 bases lay outside the gene matches. The chain's CDR3 is CASTLGVAGGRDTGELFF. The CDR3 DNA follows: TGTGCCAGCACCCTGGGGGTAGCGGGAGGGCGGGACACCGGGGAGCTGTTTTTT.

This CDR3 reads CASSTPGGGTDTQYF. The CDR3 DNA reads TGTGCCAGCAGCACACCGGGGGGGGGCACAGATACGCAGTATTTT. This chain uses TRBV6-5 with TRBJ2-3; the match to TRBD2 covers 8 bases. CDR3 length equals 15 residues. Germline CDR1 MNHEY, CDR2 SVGAGI. J gave up 1 base and V 6 bases, and 6 bases lay outside the gene matches.

The V gene is TRBV7-8, the J gene TRBJ2-7; the D call may be TRBD1 or TRBD2 (5 bases each). CDR3 length: 14 amino acids. Germline V CDR1 and CDR2: SGHVS, FQNEAQ. V lost 7 bases to trimming and J lost 2 bases, with 15 bases between them. As DNA, the CDR3 is TGTGCCAGCACCTCTGGGGGATTAACCTACGAGCAGTACTTC. As protein: CASTSGGLTYEQYF.

The chain combines TRBV15 with TRBJ1-2; D remains unclear. Germline CDR1 reads LNHNV; CDR2 reads YYDKDF (reference sequence). Trimming shortened V by 3 bases and J by 3 bases, and 26 bases separated the two germline ends. This CDR3 is 19 amino acids long. CDR3 in amino acids: CATSSTFLTQLMGYYGYTF. The CDR3 bases are TGTGCCACCAGCAGCACCTTTTTGACACAGCTAATGGGGTACTATGGCTACACCTTC.

The chain joins TRBV27 to TRBJ2-5, with 8 bases identical to TRBD1. Germline V lookup: CDR1 MNHEY, CDR2 SMNVEV (reference sequence). V was pared by 4 bases and J by 2 bases, with 3 bases of the junction left unmatched. The CDR3 consists of 14 residues. DNA of the CDR3: TGTGCCAGCAGTTGGGACAGGCTACAAGAGACCCAGTACTTC. Its protein is CASSWDRLQETQYF.

V usage is TRBV7-7 and J usage is TRBJ2-1; 12 bases are shared with TRBD2. Trimming took 5 bases from V and 11 from J; bases not matched to a gene: 10. Germline V gives CDR1 SSHAT, CDR2 FNYEAQ (reference sequence). This CDR3 spans 15 amino acids. The CDR3 reads CASSPGLAGYHKQFF. CDR3 nucleotide sequence: TGTGCCAGCAGCCCCGGACTAGCGGGGTACCACAAGCAGTTCTTC.

On this clone itself: The same CDR3 is also encoded by other DNA sequences in this sample. This chain joins TRBV4-1 and TRBJ1-1; D not certain. The CDR3 totals 13 residues. Between the trimmed V and J ends, which lost 0 bases and 0 bases, there was a span of 2 bases. Germline lookup yields CDR1 MGHRA and CDR2 YSYEKL. The CDR3 sequence is CASSQDLNTEAFF. For the CDR3, the DNA is TGCGCCAGCAGCCAAGATCTGAACACTGAAGCTTTCTTT.

For this clone: Other DNA sequences within the sample encode an identical CDR3. The rearrangement joins TRBV19 to TRBJ2-7; D gene uncertain. Looked up from germline, CDR1 is LNHDA and CDR2 is SQIVND (reference sequence). Trimming removed 3 bases at V and 2 bases at J, with 8 bases between. The CDR3 has 13 amino acids. The CDR3 region has the DNA TGTGCCAGTAGTATCCGGGTTACCTACGAGCAGTACTTC. Protein: CASSIRVTYEQYF.

This clone was picked up one time. Other DNA sequences from this sample encode an identical CDR3 as well. The V gene is TRBV11-2, the J gene TRBJ2-1, with 8 bases matching TRBD2. The CDR3 has 16 residues. Trimming took 1 base from V and 2 from J; bases not matched to a gene: 4. CDR1 is SGHAT and CDR2 is FQNNGV in the germline V gene. The CDR3 region is CASSLGPGLAYNEQFF. As DNA, the CDR3 is TGTGCCAGCAGCTTAGGCCCGGGACTAGCCTACAATGAGCAGTTCTTC.

The J gene is TRBJ2-5, the V gene TRBV5-5, with unresolved D. The CDR3 runs to 15 residues. Trimming removed 1 base from V and 2 bases from J, with 12 bases in between. CDR1 is SGHKS and CDR2 is YYEKEE in the germline V gene (reference sequence). In nucleotides, the CDR3 is TGTGCCAGCAGCTTGCGGCCAATAAGTCAAGAGACCCAGTACTTC. Protein sequence: CASSLRPISQETQYF.

This chain uses TRBV6-7 with TRBJ2-4; 7 bases align to TRBD1. TRBV6-7 is reported as an ORF; its role is uncertain. The CDR3 consists of 15 residues. V lost 6 bases and J lost 3; bases outside the gene matches: 8. CDR3: CASSQGVLNKNIQYF. The CDR3 nucleotides are TGTGCCAGCAGCCAGGGGGTCTTAAACAAAAACATTCAGTACTTC.

The chain carries TRBV11-2 and TRBJ2-1, with 10 bases lining up with TRBD2. Per germline, CDR1 SGHAT and CDR2 FQNNGV. Losses at the gene ends were 0 bases for V and 0 bases for J; bases not matched to a gene: 2. The CDR3 is made up of 17 amino acids. CDR3 in amino acids: CASSLEASGSSYNEQFF. The CDR3, as DNA: TGTGCCAGCAGCTTAGAGGCTAGCGGGAGCTCCTACAATGAGCAGTTCTTC.

The chain joins TRBV7-2 to TRBJ1-2; 7 positions match TRBD1. Germline CDR1 is SGHTA and CDR2 is FQGNSA. The CDR3 extends over 15 amino acids. Trimming cost V 5 bases and J 3 bases; bases outside gene matches: 9. The CDR3 loop is CASSEEAGTDYGYTF. DNA of the CDR3: TGTGCCAGCAGCGAAGAAGCCGGGACAGACTATGGCTACACCTTC.

This rearrangement joins TRBV5-6 to TRBJ2-7; 11 bases match TRBD1. The V gene's germline CDR1 is SGHDT and CDR2 YYEEEE. This CDR3 spans 14 amino acids. The V and J ends lost 2 bases and 5 bases, in that order; junction bases with no gene match: 3. CDR3 nucleotides: TGTGCCAGCAGCTTCGGACAGGGGGCGGACGAGCAGTACTTC. This encodes CASSFGQGADEQYF.

In this sample, this clone turned up once. The CDR3 nucleotides are TGTGCCAGCAGCCAAATAGGCCAGGGTTCGTATGGCTACACCTTC. This encodes CASSQIGQGSYGYTF. The rearrangement joins TRBV14 to TRBJ1-2; perhaps TRBD1 as D (5 bases). CDR3 length: 15 amino acids. V gave up 2 bases and J gave up 5 bases, with 15 bases separating them. The germline V gene encodes CDR1 SGHDN and CDR2 FVKESK.

The chain couples TRBV28 to TRBJ2-3; maybe TRBD1 (6 bases). Germline values: CDR1 MDHEN, CDR2 SYDVKM. The length of the CDR3 is 13 residues. The V end lost 4 bases, the J end lost 6 bases, and 11 bases lay between the germline ends. The CDR3 loop is CASSSDSPDTQYF. CDR3 DNA sequence: TGTGCCAGCAGTTCGGACAGCCCCGATACGCAGTATTTT.